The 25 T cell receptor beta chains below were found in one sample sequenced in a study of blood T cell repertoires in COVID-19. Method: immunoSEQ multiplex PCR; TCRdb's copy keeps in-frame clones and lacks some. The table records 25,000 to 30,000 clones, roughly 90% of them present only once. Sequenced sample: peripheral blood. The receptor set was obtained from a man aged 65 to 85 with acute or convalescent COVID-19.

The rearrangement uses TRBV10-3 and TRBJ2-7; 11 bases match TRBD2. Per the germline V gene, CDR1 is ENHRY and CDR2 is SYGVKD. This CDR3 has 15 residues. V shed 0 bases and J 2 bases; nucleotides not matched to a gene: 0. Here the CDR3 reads CAISESTSGTYEQYF. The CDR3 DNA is TGTGCCATCAGTGAGTCGACTAGCGGGACCTACGAGCAGTACTTC.

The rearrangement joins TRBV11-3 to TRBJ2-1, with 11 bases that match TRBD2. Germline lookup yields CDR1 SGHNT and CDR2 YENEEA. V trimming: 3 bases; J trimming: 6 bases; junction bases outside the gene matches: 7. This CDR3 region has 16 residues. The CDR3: CASSLEGTSGFNEQFF. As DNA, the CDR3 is TGTGCCAGCAGCTTGGAAGGGACTAGCGGCTTCAATGAGCAGTTCTTC.

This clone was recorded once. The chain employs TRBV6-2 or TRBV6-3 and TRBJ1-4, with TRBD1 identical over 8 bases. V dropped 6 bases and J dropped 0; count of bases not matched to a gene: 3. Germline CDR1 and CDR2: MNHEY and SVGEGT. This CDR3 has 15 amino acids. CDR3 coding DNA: TGTGCCAGCAGCCAACAGGGGGCAACTAATGAAAAACTGTTTTTT. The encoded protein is CASSQQGATNEKLFF.

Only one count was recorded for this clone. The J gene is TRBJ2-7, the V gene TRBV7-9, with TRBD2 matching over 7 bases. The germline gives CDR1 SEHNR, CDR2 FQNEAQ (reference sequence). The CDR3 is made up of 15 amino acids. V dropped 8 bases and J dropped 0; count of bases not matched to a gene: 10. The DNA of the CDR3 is TGTGCCAGCGGTATGATAGCGGGCAGCTCCTACGAGCAGTACTTC. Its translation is CASGMIAGSSYEQYF.

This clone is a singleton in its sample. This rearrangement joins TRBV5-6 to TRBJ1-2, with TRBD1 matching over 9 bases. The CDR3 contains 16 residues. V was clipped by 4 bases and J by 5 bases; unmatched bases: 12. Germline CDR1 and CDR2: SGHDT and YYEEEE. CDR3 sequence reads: CASSPASGTGIYGYTF. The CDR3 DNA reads TGTGCCAGCAGCCCCGCCTCCGGGACAGGGATATATGGCTACACCTTC.

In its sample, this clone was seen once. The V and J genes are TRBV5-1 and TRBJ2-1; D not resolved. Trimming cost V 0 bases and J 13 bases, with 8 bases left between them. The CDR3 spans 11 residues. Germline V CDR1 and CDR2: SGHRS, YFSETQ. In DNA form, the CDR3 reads TGCGCCAGCAGCTTGGAGTCTAGTCAGTTCTTC. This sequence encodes CASSLESSQFF.

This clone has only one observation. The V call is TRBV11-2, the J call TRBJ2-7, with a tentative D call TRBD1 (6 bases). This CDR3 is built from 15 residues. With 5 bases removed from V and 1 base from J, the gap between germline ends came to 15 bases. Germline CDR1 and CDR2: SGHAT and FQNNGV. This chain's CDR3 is CASSVGQGLSYEQYF. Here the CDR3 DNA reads TGTGCCAGCAGCGTGGGGCAGGGGCTATCCTACGAGCAGTACTTC. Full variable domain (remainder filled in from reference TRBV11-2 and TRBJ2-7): EAGVAQSPRYKIIEKRQSVAFWCNPISGHATLYWYQQILGQGPKLLIQFQNNGVVDDSQLPKDRFSAERLKGVDSTLKIQPAKLEDSAVYLCASSVGQGLSYEQYFGPGTRLTVT.

The CDR3 nucleotides are TGTGCCAGCAGCACTCTAGGGGGACAGGGTTTCACTGAAGCTTTCTTT. Protein product: CASSTLGGQGFTEAFF. This chain links TRBV9 with TRBJ1-1; 9 bases match TRBD1. The CDR3 spans 16 residues. The germline V gene encodes CDR1 SGDLS and CDR2 YYNGEE. V was clipped by 4 bases and J by 4 bases; unmatched bases: 11.

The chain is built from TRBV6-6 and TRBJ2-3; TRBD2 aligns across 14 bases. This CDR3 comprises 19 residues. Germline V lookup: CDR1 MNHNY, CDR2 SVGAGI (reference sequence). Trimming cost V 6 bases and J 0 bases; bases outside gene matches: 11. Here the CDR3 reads CASSYRTSGRSHSTDTQYF. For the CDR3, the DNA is TGTGCCAGCAGCTACAGGACTAGCGGGAGGTCACATAGCACAGATACGCAGTATTTT.

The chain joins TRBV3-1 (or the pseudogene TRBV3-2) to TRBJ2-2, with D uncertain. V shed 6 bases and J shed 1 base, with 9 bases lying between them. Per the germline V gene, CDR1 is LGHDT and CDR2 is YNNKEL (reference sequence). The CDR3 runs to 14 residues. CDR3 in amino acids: CASRDAGNTGELFF. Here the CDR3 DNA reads TGTGCCAGCAGGGATGCAGGGAACACCGGGGAGCTGTTTTTT.

DNA for the CDR3: TGTGCCAGCAGCCAACTACAGGTCGGTGGGGATGAGCAGTTCTTC. Protein product: CASSQLQVGGDEQFF. The chain employs TRBV3-1 (or the pseudogene TRBV3-2) and TRBJ2-1, with a possible D match to TRBD1 (5 bases). CDR3 length: 15 residues. Germline CDR1 reads LGHDT; CDR2 reads YNNKEL (reference sequence). The V gene lost 2 bases and the J gene lost 8 bases, with 16 bases spanning the gap.

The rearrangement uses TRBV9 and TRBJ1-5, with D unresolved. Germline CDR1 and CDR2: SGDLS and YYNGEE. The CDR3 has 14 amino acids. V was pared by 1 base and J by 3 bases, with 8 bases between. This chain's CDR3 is CASSVRDINQPQHF. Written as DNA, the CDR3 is TGTGCCAGCAGCGTACGGGATATCAATCAGCCCCAGCATTTT.

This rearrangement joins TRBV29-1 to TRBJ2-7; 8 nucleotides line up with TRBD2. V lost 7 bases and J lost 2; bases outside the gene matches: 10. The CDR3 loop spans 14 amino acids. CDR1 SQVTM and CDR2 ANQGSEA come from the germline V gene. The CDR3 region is CSGLQAGAPYEQYF. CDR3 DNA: TGCAGCGGTCTACAAGCGGGAGCGCCCTACGAGCAGTACTTC.

CDR3 residues: CASSWTGTYTGELFF. For the CDR3, the DNA is TGTGCCAGCAGCTGGACCGGGACATACACCGGGGAGCTGTTTTTT. The chain joins TRBV5-4 to TRBJ2-2; D may be TRBD1 (6 bases). The germline V gene encodes CDR1 SGHNT and CDR2 YYREEE (reference sequence). CDR3 length: 15 amino acids. The germline V and J ends were trimmed by 3 bases and 3 bases, with 12 bases remaining between them.

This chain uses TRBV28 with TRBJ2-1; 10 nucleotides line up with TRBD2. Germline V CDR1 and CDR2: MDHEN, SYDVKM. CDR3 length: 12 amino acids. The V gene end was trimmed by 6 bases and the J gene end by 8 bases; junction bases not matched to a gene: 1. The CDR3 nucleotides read TGTGCCAGCAGCGGGACTAGCGATGAGCAGTTCTTC. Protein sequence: CASSGTSDEQFF.

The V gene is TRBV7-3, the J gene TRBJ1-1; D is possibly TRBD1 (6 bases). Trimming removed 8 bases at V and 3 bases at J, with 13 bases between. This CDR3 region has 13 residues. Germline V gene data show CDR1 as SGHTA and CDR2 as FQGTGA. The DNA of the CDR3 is TGTGCCAGCGGAAGAACAGGGCACACTGAAGCTTTCTTT. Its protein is CASGRTGHTEAFF.

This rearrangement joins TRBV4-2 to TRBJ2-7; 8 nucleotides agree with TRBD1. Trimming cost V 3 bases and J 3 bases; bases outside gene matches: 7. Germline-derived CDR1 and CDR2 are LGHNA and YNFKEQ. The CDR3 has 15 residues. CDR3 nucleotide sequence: TGTGCCAGCAGCCAGGCCGGACAGGGTTTCTACGAGCAGTACTTC. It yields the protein CASSQAGQGFYEQYF.

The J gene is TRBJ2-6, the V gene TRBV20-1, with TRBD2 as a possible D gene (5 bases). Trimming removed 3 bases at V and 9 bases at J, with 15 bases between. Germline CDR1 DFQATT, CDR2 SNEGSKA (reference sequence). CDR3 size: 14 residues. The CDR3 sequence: CSASGQSGGNVLTF. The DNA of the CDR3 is TGCAGTGCTAGTGGGCAGTCCGGAGGCAACGTCCTGACTTTC.

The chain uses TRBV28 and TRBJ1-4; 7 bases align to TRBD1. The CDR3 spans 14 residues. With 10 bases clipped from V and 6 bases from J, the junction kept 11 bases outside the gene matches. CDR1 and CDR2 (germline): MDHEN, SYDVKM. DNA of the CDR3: TGTGCCATCCGGCGAGGGGGCGGGGATGAAAAACTGTTTTTT. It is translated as CAIRRGGGDEKLFF.

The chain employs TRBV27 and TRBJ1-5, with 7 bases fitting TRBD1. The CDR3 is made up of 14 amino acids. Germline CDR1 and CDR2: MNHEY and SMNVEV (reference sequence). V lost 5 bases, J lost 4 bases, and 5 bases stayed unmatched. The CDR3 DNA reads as TGTGCCAGCAGTCAGACAGGGTGGAATCAGCCCCAGCATTTT. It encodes CASSQTGWNQPQHF.

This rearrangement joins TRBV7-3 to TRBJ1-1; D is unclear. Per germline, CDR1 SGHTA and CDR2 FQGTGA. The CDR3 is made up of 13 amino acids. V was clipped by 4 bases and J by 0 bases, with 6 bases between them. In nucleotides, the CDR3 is TGTGCCAGCAGCTCACAGATGAACACTGAAGCTTTCTTT. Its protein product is CASSSQMNTEAFF.

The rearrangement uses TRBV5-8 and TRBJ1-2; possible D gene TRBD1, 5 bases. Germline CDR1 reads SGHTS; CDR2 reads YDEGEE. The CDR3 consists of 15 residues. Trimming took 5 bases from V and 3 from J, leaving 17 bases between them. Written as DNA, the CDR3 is TGTGCCAGCAGGATGACGACAGCAATCTACTATGGCTACACCTTC. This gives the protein CASRMTTAIYYGYTF.

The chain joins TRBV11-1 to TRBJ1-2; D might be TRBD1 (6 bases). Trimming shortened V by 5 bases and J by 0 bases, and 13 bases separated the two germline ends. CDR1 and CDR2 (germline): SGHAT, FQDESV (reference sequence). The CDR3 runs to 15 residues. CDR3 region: CASSQVGQPNYGYTF. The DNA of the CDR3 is TGTGCCAGCAGCCAGGTCGGACAGCCTAACTATGGCTACACCTTC.

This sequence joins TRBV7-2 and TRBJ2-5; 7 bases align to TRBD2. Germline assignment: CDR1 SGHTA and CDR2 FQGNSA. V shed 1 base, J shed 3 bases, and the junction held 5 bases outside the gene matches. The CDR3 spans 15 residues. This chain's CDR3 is CASSLGGGSKETQYF. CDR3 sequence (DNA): TGTGCCAGCAGCTTAGGGGGCGGGAGTAAAGAGACCCAGTACTTC.

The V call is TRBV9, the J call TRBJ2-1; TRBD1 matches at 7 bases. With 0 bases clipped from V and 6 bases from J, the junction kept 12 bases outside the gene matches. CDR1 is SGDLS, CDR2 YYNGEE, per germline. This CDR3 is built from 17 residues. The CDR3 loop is CASSVGGGGATLNEQFF. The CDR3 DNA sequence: TGTGCCAGCAGCGTAGGAGGGGGCGGAGCGACCCTCAATGAGCAGTTCTTC. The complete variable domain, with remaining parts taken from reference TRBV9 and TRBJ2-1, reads DSGVTQTPKHLITATGQRVTLRCSPRSGDLSVYWYQQSLDQGLQFLIQYYNGEERAKGNILERFSAQQFPDLHSELNLSSLELGDSALYFCASSVGGGGATLNEQFFGPGTRLTVL.